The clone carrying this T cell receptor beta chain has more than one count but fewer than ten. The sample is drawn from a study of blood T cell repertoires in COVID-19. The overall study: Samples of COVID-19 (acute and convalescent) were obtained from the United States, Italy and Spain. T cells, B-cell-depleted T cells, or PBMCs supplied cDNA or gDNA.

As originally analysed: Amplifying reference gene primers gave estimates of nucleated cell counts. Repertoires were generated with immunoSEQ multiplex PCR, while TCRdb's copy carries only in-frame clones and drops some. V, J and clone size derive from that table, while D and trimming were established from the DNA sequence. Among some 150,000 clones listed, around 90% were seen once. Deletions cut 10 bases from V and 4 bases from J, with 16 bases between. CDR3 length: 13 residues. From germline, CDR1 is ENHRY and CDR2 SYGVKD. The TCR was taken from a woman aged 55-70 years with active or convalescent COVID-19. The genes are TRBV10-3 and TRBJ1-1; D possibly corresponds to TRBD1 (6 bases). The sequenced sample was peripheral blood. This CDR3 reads CATQKQGSTEAFF. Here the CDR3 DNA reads TGTGCCACCCAAAAACAGGGTAGCACTGAAGCTTTCTTT.